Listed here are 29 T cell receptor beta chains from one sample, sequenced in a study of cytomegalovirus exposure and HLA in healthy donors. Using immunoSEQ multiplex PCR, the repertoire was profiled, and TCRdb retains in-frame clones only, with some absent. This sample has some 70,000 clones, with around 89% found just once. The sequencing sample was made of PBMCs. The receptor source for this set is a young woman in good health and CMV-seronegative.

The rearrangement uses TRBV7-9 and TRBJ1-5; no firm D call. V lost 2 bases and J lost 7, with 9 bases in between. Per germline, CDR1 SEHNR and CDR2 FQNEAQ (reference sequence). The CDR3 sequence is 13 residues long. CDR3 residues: CASSLSGKQPQHF. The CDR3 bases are TGTGCCAGCAGCTTATCCGGGAAACAGCCCCAGCATTTT. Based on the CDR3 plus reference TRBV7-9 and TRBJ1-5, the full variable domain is DTGVSQNPRHKITKRGQNVTFRCDPISEHNRLYWYRQTLGQGPEFLTYFQNEAQLEKSRLLSDRFSAERPKGSFSTLEIQRTEQGDSAMYLCASSLSGKQPQHFGDGTRLSIL.

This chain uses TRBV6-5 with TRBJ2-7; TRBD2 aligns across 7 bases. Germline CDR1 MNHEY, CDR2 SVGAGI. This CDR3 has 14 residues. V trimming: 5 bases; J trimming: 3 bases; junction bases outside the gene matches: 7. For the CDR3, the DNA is TGTGCCAGCAGTCAGGGACTAACGCTCTACGAGCAGTACTTC. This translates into CASSQGLTLYEQYF.

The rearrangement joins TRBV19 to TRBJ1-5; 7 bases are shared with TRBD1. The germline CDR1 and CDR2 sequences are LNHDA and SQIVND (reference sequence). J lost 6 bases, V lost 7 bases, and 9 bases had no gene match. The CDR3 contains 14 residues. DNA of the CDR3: TGTGCCAGTACCGTCTCAGGGGGAGGTCAGCCCCAGCATTTT. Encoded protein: CASTVSGGGQPQHF.

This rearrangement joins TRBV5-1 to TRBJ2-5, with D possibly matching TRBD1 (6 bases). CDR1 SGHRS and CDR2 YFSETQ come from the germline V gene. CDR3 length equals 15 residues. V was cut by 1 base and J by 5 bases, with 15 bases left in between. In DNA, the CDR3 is TGCGCCAGCAGCTTGACAATACAGGGTAGGGAGACCCAGTACTTC. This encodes CASSLTIQGRETQYF.

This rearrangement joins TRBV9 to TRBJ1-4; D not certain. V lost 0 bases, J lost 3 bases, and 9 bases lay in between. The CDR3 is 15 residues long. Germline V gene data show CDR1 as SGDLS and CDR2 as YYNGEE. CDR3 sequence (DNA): TGTGCCAGCAGCGTAGATCCGGGGTCTAATGAAAAACTGTTTTTT. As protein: CASSVDPGSNEKLFF.

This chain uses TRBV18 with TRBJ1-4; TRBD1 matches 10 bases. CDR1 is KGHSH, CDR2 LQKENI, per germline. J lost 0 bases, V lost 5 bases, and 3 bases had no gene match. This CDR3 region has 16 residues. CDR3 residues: CASSSGQGSTNEKLFF. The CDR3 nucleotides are TGTGCCAGCTCATCGGGACAGGGGTCAACTAATGAAAAACTGTTTTTT.

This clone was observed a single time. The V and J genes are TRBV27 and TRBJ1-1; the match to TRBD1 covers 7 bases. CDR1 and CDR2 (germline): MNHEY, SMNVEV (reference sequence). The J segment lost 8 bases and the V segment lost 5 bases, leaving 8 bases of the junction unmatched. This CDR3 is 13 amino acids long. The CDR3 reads CASSPNKDREAFF. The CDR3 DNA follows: TGTGCCAGCAGTCCCAACAAGGACAGGGAAGCTTTCTTT.

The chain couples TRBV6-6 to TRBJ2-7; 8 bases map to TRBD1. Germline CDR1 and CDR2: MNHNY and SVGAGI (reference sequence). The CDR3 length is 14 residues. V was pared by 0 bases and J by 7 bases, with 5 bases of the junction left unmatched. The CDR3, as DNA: TGTGCCAGCAGTTACTCGACAGGGGCCAATGAGCAGTACTTC. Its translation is CASSYSTGANEQYF.

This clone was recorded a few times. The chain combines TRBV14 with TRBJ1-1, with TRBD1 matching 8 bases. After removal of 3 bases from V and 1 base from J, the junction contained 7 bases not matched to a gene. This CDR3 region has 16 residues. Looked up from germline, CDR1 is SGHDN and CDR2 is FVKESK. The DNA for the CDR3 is TGTGCCAGCAGCCATAAGACAGGGGTGGGGAACACTGAAGCTTTCTTT. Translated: CASSHKTGVGNTEAFF.

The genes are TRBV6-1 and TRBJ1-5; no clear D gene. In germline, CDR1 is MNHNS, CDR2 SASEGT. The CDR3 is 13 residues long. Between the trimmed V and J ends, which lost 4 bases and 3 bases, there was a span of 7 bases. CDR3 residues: CASSALYNQPQHF. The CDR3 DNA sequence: TGTGCCAGCAGTGCCCTTTACAATCAGCCCCAGCATTTT.

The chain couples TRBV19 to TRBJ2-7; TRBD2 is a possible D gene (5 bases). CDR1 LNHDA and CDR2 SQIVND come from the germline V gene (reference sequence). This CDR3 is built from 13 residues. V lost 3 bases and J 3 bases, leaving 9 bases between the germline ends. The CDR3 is CASSISENYEQYF. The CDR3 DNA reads TGTGCCAGTAGTATTAGCGAGAACTACGAGCAGTACTTC.

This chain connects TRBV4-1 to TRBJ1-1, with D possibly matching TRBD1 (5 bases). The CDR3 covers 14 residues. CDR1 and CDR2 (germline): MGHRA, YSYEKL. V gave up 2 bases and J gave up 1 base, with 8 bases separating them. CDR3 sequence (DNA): TGCGCCAGCAGCCAACCCGGGGGGAACACTGAAGCTTTCTTT. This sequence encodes CASSQPGGNTEAFF.

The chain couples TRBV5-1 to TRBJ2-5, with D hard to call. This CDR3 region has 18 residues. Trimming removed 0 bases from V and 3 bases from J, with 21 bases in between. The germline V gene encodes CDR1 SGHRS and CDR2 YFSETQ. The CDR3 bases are TGCGCCAGCAGCTTGGGCCTATTACTCTTGGGCAGGAAAGAGACCCAGTACTTC. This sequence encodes CASSLGLLLLGRKETQYF. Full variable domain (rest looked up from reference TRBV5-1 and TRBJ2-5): KAGVTQTPRYLIKTRGQQVTLSCSPISGHRSVSWYQQTPGQGLQFLFEYFSETQRNKGNFPGRFSGRQFSNSRSEMNVSTLELGDSALYLCASSLGLLLLGRKETQYFGPGTRLLVL.

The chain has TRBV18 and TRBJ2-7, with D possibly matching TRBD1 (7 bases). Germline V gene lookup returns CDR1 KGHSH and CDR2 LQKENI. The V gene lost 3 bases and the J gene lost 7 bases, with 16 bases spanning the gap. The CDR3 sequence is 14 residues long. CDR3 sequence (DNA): TGTGCCAGCTCACCGAGCCAGGGGGGTAGGGAGCAGTACTTC. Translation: CASSPSQGGREQYF.

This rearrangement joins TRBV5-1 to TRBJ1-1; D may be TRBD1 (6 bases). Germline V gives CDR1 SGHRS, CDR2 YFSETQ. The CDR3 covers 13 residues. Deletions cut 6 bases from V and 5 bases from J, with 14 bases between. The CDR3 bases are TGCGCCAGCATGGAACAGGGAGGGACTGAAGCTTTCTTT. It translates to CASMEQGGTEAFF.

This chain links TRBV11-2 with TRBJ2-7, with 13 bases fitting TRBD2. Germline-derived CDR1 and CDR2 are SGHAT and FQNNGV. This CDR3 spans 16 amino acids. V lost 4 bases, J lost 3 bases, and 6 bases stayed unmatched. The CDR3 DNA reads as TGTGCCAGCAGCTGGCCGGGACTAGCGGGACTCTACGAGCAGTACTTC. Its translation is CASSWPGLAGLYEQYF. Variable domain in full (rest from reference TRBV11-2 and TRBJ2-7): EAGVAQSPRYKIIEKRQSVAFWCNPISGHATLYWYQQILGQGPKLLIQFQNNGVVDDSQLPKDRFSAERLKGVDSTLKIQPAKLEDSAVYLCASSWPGLAGLYEQYFGPGTRLTVT.

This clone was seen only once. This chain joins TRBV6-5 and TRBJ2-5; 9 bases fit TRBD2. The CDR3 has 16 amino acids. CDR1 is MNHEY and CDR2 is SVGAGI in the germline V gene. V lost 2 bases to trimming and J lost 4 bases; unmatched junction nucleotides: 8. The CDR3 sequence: CASSYIWASGVETQYF. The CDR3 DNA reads TGTGCCAGCAGTTACATCTGGGCTAGCGGGGTAGAGACCCAGTACTTC.

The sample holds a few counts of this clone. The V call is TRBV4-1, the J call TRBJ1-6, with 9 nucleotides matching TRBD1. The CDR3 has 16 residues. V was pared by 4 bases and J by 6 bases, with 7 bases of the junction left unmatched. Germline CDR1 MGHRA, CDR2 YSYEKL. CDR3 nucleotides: TGCGCCAGCAGCCGCCCCGAGGGACAGGGTAATTCACCCCTCCACTTT. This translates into CASSRPEGQGNSPLHF.

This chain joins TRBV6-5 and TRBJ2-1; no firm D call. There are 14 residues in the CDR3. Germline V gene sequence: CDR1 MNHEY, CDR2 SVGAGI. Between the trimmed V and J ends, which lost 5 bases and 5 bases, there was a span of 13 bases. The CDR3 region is CASSPSRVNNEQFF. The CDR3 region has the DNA TGTGCCAGCAGTCCGTCTCGCGTGAACAATGAGCAGTTCTTC.

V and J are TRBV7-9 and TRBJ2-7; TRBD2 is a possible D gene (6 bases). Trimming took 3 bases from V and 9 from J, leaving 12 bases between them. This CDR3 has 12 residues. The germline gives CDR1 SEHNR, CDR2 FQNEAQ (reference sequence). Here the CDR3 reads CASSFIVEGQYF. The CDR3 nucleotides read TGTGCCAGCAGCTTCATAGTGGAGGGGCAGTACTTC.

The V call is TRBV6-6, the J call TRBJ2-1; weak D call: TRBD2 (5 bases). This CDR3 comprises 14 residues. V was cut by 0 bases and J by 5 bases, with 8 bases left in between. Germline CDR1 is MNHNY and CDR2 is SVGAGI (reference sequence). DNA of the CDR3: TGTGCCAGCAGTTACTCGGCACTAGACAATGAGCAGTTCTTC. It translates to CASSYSALDNEQFF.

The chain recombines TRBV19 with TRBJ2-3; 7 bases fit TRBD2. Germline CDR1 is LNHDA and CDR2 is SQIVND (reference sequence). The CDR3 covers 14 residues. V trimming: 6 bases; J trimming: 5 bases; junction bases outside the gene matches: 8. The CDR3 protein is CASSKSGVVDTQYF. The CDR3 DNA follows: TGTGCCAGTAGCAAAAGCGGGGTGGTAGATACGCAGTATTTT.

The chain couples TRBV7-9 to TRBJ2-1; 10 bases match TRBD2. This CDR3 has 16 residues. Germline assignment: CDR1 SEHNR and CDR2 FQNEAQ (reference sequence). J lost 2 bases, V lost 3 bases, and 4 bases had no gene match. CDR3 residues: CASSFPTSGAYNEQFF. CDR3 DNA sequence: TGTGCCAGCAGCTTCCCCACTAGCGGGGCCTACAATGAGCAGTTCTTC.

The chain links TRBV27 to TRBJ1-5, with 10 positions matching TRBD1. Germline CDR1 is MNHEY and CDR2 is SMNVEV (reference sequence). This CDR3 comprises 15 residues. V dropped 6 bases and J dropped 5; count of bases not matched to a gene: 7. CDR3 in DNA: TGTGCCAGCAGGATGGTAGGACAGGGGGATCAGCCCCAGCATTTT. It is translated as CASRMVGQGDQPQHF.

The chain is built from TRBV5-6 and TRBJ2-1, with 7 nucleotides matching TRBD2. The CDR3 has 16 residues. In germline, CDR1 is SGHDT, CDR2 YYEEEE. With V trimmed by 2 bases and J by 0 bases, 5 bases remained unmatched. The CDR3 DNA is TGTGCCAGCAGCTTCCGGACTAGTGCCTCCTACAATGAGCAGTTCTTC. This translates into CASSFRTSASYNEQFF.

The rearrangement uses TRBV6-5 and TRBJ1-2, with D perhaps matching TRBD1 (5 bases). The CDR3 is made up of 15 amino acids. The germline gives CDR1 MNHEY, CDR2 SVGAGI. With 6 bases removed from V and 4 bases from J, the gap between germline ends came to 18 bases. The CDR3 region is CASSLNRDFSYGYTF. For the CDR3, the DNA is TGTGCCAGCAGCCTCAATCGGGACTTCAGCTATGGCTACACCTTC.

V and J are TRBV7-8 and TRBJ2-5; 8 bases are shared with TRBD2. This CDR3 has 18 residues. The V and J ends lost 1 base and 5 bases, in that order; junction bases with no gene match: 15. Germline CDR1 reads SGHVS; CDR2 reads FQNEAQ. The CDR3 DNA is TGTGCCAGCAGCTTAGTAGTGCGGCTAGCGGGCGGGGGGGAGACCCAGTACTTC. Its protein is CASSLVVRLAGGGETQYF. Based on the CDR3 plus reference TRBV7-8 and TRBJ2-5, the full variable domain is GAGVSQSPRYKVAKRGQDVALRCDPISGHVSLFWYQQALGQGPEFLTYFQNEAQLDKSGLPSDRFFAERPEGSVSTLKIQRTQQEDSAVYLCASSLVVRLAGGGETQYFGPGTRLLVL.

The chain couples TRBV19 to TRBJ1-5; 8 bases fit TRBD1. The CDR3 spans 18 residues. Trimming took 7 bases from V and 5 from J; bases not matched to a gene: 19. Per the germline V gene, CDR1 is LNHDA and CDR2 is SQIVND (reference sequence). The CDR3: CASTVSIVAGTGYQPQHF. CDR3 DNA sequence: TGTGCCAGTACCGTCTCAATCGTCGCCGGGACAGGCTATCAGCCCCAGCATTTT.

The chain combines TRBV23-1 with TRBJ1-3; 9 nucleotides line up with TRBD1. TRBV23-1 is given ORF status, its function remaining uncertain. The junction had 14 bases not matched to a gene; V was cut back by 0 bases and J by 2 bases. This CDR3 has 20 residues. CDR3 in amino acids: CASSQSPRFAGDRAGNTIYF. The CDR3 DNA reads TGCGCCAGCAGTCAATCGCCGCGATTCGCGGGGGACAGGGCTGGAAACACCATATATTTT.